This TCR beta chain derives from a study of T-cell reconstitution after alpha-beta-depleted transplantation in children (dated by TCRdb to between 2015 and 2016). About the full investigation: The study quantitatively tracked T-cell immune reconstitution after TCRalphabeta/CD19-depleted allogeneic hematopoietic cell transplantation in children using TCR repertoire profiling.

In the paper's terms, the treatment or condition label means: allogeneic hematopoietic cell transplantation with graft depleted of TCRalphabeta T cells and CD19 B cells. TCRalphabeta/CD19-depleted allogeneic hematopoietic cell grafts were given to the transplant recipients, all of whom were children. The V end gives up 3 bases and the J end 1 base, leaving 3 bases in the junction not matched to a gene. Including the terminal cysteine and phenylalanine, the CDR3 comprises 14 residues. Only the CDR3 DNA stays, 42 bases, in frame from base 1. Points the paper makes about the study in general: About two months after transplant, the apparently early recovery of alphabetaT-cell counts reportedly depended on just several hundred clones that had expanded rapidly and came from non-depleted graft cells. In some patients, the high TCRbeta diversity seen at day 60 was put down to recipient T cells and intrathymic progenitors that had survived conditioning. Over subsequent months, a decline in hyperexpanded clone frequencies was noted, and after one year, T-cell counts and TCRbeta diversity were mostly ascribed to newly produced T cells.

Ten or more counts support this clonotype. The antigen it recognizes is unknown. No quality values exist for individual bases; no much larger clone is one base distant. To prepare the library, PCR was applied. TCRdb shows the sequencer as Illumina HiSeq 2500. TCR library preparation used molecular barcoding, with unique molecular identifiers applied to normalize quantification of the TCRbeta repertoire. The raw public data were reprocessed by TCRdb itself: fastp quality trimming at Q25, MiXCR clonotype calling, in-frame beta chains only. One record per CDR3 amino acid sequence lists the most common genes and DNA. Present in this sample are about 300,000 distinct CDR3 sequences, roughly a tenth of which were seen just once. In total, the top ten clones hold roughly 7.1% of the sample.

The sample consisted of PBMCs, taken before TCRalphabeta/CD19-depleted stem cell transplant. The clonotype originates from a boy under two years old with acute myeloid leukemia, due to receive a stem cell transplant. The chain is made from TRBV12-3 or TRBV12-4 and TRBJ2-7; a stretch of 7 junction bases matches TRBD1. In nucleotide form, the sequence is TGTGCCAGCAGTTTGGACAGGAGGTCCTACGAGCAGTACTTC. It specifies CASSLDRRSYEQYF.